This TCR beta chain is drawn from a study of cytomegalovirus exposure and HLA in healthy donors (TCRdb year 2017). Regarding the complete study: An earlier analysis of approximately 640 of the donors reported about 290 Gb of sequence data and roughly 110 million unique TCR beta sequences from 150 million to 200 million T cells. The T cell repertoires of some 670 subjects were profiled by immunosequencing and related to cytomegalovirus serostatus. Roughly 5 DR-DQ haplotypes were treated as single units for association and clustering because of strong linkage in the cohort. About 320 gigabases of sequencing data and tens of millions of unique TCR sequences were included in an early release covering roughly 600 HLA-typed donors. A later analysis re-analyzed previously published TCR beta repertoires from 600 to 850 donors and added high-resolution HLA genotyping to study TCR occurrence patterns. Of the roughly 400 genotyped donors, 81% fell in the genetic ancestry cluster associated with self-reported Caucasian donors. Genome-wide SNP genotypes for about 55% of the roughly 670 donors were used in a later genetic analysis, which treated that subset as a discovery cohort. In an earlier analysis of 500 to 650 of the donors, high-throughput TCR beta sequencing was used to judge whether each TCR beta V gene segment behaved as functional or pseudogenic. Among almost 400 genotyped donors of the cohort, an average of around 240,000 unique TCR beta nucleotide sequences were sequenced per donor, roughly a sixth of them non-productive. The number of donors typed differed by locus, with about 629-640 for A, B, C, DRB1 and DQB1, around 500 for DQA1, over 600 for DPA1, and some 470 for DPB1. In the later analysis, no new phenotypic data were used to find candidate immune exposures; instead, reliance was placed on TCR beta sequences and their occurrence across donors. All discovery cohort repertoires had been generated on a single sequencing platform. A separate validation cohort of roughly 130 different subjects was used in addition to the approximately 700-subject first cohort. To predict cytomegalovirus infection status, the study combined high-throughput TCR immunosequencing, statistical association of individual TCRs with disease status, and machine learning. Class I and class II HLA loci were covered by the typing at four-digit resolution. Alongside the repertoire data, information on donor age, sex, ethnicity and CMV serostatus was compiled. The study aimed to test whether cataloging public T cell receptors could reveal signatures of past pathogen exposure.

The CDR3 starts with the cysteine, ends with the phenylalanine, and has 14 residues. The retained sequence is limited to the CDR3, 42 bases, with the frame set at the first base. CDR1 is given as LGHNT and CDR2 as FRNRAP, both from the germline V gene. The junction carries 19 bases between V and J, which are trimmed by 6 bases and 8 bases respectively. In the case of this clone: No cognate antigen has been identified for it. Base qualities are missing; no much larger clone stands one base away.

The library was obtained by the immunoSEQ multiplex PCR assay. A mixture of 60 forward primers for TCR Vbeta segments and 13 reverse primers for TCR Jbeta segments was used in the multiplex PCR. The CDR3 region of rearranged TCR beta genes was amplified from genomic DNA with a multiplex PCR assay. Amplified TCR beta libraries were sequenced as 87-base-pair reads on the Illumina HiSeq System. The authors' analysis ran thus. Across the 666 repertoires, a later analysis counted tens of millions of unique TCR beta chains, roughly 11 million of which were shared by at least two donors. Raw reads were error-corrected and collapsed into unique sequences with a nearest-neighbor algorithm that merged closely related sequences to remove PCR and sequencing errors. V, D and J gene segments were assigned by aligning CDR3 sequences to IMGT reference sequences. For a sequence to be retained, at least a six-nucleotide match to both a V gene segment and a J gene segment was required. A rearrangement was called productive if the CDR3 had no stop codons and remained in frame with V and J, and every other rearrangement was called non-productive. CDR3 was defined by IMGT convention, running from the second conserved V-encoded cysteine to the conserved J-encoded phenylalanine. The earlier analysis of about 640 of the donors excluded any sequence lacking an unambiguous match to a single V gene segment. An earlier analysis of a few hundred of the donors called V segments functional above 56.7% productive rearrangements and segregating when the between-donor standard deviation exceeded 5%. To diagnose cytomegalovirus status from the catalog of TCR beta chain sequences, a statistical classification framework was built. In a later analysis, V and J genes were assigned by comparing TCR nucleotide sequences against IMGT/GENE-DB human TR gene sequences. The TCRdist pipeline was used in a later analysis to assign CDR3 sequences and most-parsimonious VDJ recombination scenarios. In a later analysis, each TCR beta chain was defined by its CDR3 amino acid sequence together with its V-gene family, and reads without a unique V-gene family were excluded. As a way to deal with suspected cross-contamination and a sequencing artifact, a later analysis dropped 592 nucleotide sequences that were highly shared and had low generation probability. A later analysis calculated a clonal expansion index for each public chain from normalized within-repertoire ranks of inferred template counts. Generation probabilities in a later analysis came from a VDJ recombination model fitted to out-of-frame rearrangements, and those results were checked against IGoR. In a later analysis, hypergeometric tests were used to score TCR-TCR, TCR-HLA and TCR-CMV co-occurrence, with a repertoire-size bias correction applied to TCR pairs. False discovery rates were estimated in a later analysis by permuting HLA or CMV assignments 20 times. In a later analysis, co-occurring TCRs were grouped using DBSCAN, with TCRdist sequence similarity added in when clustering inside HLA-allele-positive subsets. Co-occurrence clustering excluded repertoires with fewer than 30,000 or more than 120,000 public chains, plus five with anomalous nucleotide sharing. In its TCRdb copy, this immuneACCESS table keeps in-frame sequences only and misses some clones. Where compared with another copy, unresolved V genes explain less than half of these, and the others have no known cause. That table is the source of V, J and clone size, and D and trimming were worked out from the DNA. Here the sample has about 120,000 clones; approximately 78% occur a single time. About 8.2% of the sample rests with the top ten.

The cohort was made up of approximately 670 healthy bone marrow donors. At the time of sampling, every cohort member was nominally healthy, though immune exposures that went unrecorded were likely present. The donor tested CMV seropositive and was one of the 289 seropositive cohort members. Every donor gave a peripheral blood sample, and the peripheral blood mononuclear cells from that sample were used for TCR beta sequencing. Genomic DNA was extracted from the blood cell samples with the Qiagen DNeasy Blood Extraction Kit. The paper as a whole reports these results and caveats: In a later genetic analysis, fewer N-insertions in productive TCRs were reported among donors in an Asian-associated ancestry cluster than the approximately 710-donor mean. The study gave a list of some 150 TCR beta chains associated with cytomegalovirus. The authors suggested that the approach could potentially be extended to other disease states and immunological phenotypes. Sequencing depth was assumed to be roughly uniform across donors in the presence/absence analyses, though that assumption may not hold. The sequencing pipeline was judged likely to have produced a cluster of highly shared sequence variants as a technical artifact. Linkage disequilibrium might explain the correlated functional status among segregating V segments, but an unknown experimental factor could not be ruled out. Assigning TCR associations to individual alleles was difficult when HLA alleles, especially DR and DQ, strongly co-occurred. Most TCR sequences were seen in very few donors, while some public TCRs were found in many individuals. Immune exposure information for the cohort was limited to CMV serostatus. Most CMV-associated TCR beta chains appeared to be HLA-restricted in a later analysis, and the HLA associations seemed to be driven largely by CMV exposure. In an earlier analysis of 587 of the donors, most TCR beta V segments appeared in productive rearrangements about 90% or about 30% of the time, broadly matching IMGT annotations. The earlier analysis of some 560 of the donors excluded roughly 17 rarely observed V segments, including chromosome 9 orphons, because counts were too low. In this cohort, only TCR beta chains were sequenced, and detectable features were limited by the absence of alpha or paired-chain data. In a later genetic analysis, a missense DCLRE1C variant was associated with V-gene and J-gene trimming of TCR beta chains, and the association was replicated in an independent cohort. A later analysis reported that several top co-occurrence clusters appeared linked to parvovirus B19, influenza, CMV and Epstein-Barr virus. Some IMGT-functional V segments, including TRBV6-2 and TRBV6-3, could not be told apart with the 87-base-pair reads, so those segments were excluded. Because HLA typing was unavailable for some donors at each locus, only the typed subset was used in association tests. At a false discovery rate of 0.05, a later analysis linked under 20,000 TCR beta sequences to specific HLA alleles. Cytomegalovirus status was reported to be diagnosed by the classifier with high specificity and sensitivity in both the original and validation cohorts. Three of the identified cytomegalovirus-associated TCR beta chains were confirmed in vitro to be specific for cytomegalovirus antigens. In a later analysis, HLA-associated TCR beta chains were found to be more clonally expanded and to have lower generation probabilities than equally common non-associated chains. According to a later analysis, TCR association rates differed among HLA loci, with DRB1 alleles showing the most associated TCRs and HLA-C alleles showing the fewest. A further reported finding was that TCR beta sequences accurately predicted the HLA-A and HLA-B alleles for most subjects in the first cohort.

The receptor comes from a woman between 40 and 50 years old in good health and CMV-seropositive. Specimen: PBMCs. Rearrangement joined TRBV12-5 to TRBJ1-2; a tentative D match to TRBD1 spans 5 bases. The CDR3 reads CASGPETAFQGYTF. The sequenced DNA is TGTGCTAGTGGCCCCGAGACAGCCTTCCAAGGCTACACCTTC.